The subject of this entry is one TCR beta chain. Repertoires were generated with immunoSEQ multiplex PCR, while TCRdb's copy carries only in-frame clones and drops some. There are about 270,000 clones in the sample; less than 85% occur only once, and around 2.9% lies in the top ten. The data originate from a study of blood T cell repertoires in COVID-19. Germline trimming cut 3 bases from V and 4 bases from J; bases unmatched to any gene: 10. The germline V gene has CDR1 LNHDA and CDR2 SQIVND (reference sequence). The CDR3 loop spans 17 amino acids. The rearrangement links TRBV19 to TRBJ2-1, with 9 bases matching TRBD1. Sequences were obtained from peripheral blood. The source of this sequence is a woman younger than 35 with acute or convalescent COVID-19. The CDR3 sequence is CASSIPPDRGDYNEQFF. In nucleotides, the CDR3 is TGTGCCAGTAGTATCCCACCCGACAGGGGGGATTACAATGAGCAGTTCTTC.